The clone carrying this TCR beta chain was counted many times. The target antigen is unknown. TCRdb fed the multiplex PCR reads into MiXCR, producing one record per CDR3 protein. The profile shows 200,000 to 250,000 distinct CDR3 sequences, about 30% of them singletons. The sample is drawn from a study of breast tumors, draining lymph nodes, adjacent tissues. Study outcomes and limitations: Luminal-like breast cancer showed significantly higher tumor–nontumor repertoire similarity than basal-like.

Axillary draining lymph nodes of breast cancer patients supplied the node samples. The ends were cut back, 1 base at V and 3 bases at J, with 13 bases in the middle. Germline assignment: CDR1 SGHAT and CDR2 FQNNGV. The CDR3 sequence is 15 residues long. The material sequenced was axillary lymph node tissue. The TCR was taken from a female donor with breast cancer. Some clones in this sample may be carry-over from other donors' samples. The chain is built from TRBV11-2 and TRBJ2-7; weak D call: TRBD2 (6 bases). CDR3 DNA: TGTGCCAGCAGCTTAGGTTTAGCGGCCCGCTACGAGCAGTACTTC. Encoded protein: CASSLGLAARYEQYF.